Below are 19 T cell receptor beta chains sequenced from a single sample in a study of blood T cell repertoires in COVID-19. TCRdb's copy holds only in-frame clones and misses some; the assay was immunoSEQ multiplex PCR. Here the sample spans about 64,000 clones, 75% to 95% being singletons. The material sequenced was peripheral blood. The receptors derive from a woman older than 75 with active COVID-19.

J is TRBJ1-5 and V is TRBV6-5; 10 bases agree with TRBD1. The CDR3 is 15 amino acids. The germline V gene encodes CDR1 MNHEY and CDR2 SVGAGI. Trimming cost V 5 bases and J 5 bases; bases outside gene matches: 6. In DNA, the CDR3 is TGTGCCAGCAGTCGGACAGGGGGTAGGGATCAGCCCCAGCATTTT. It specifies CASSRTGGRDQPQHF.

The chain joins TRBV6-5 to TRBJ2-3, with 8 bases fitting TRBD1. CDR1 and CDR2 (germline): MNHEY, SVGAGI. The CDR3 runs to 13 residues. V shed 9 bases and J 6 bases; nucleotides not matched to a gene: 8. For the CDR3, the DNA is TGTGCCAGTTCGACAGGGGTCGGGGATACGCAGTATTTT. Its protein is CASSTGVGDTQYF.

V is TRBV28 and J is TRBJ1-6; TRBD1 aligns across 8 bases. Germline values: CDR1 MDHEN, CDR2 SYDVKM. The CDR3 loop spans 16 amino acids. The V and J ends lost 8 bases and 7 bases, in that order; junction bases with no gene match: 13. Written as DNA, the CDR3 is TGTGCCAGCCAAACTCCTACAGGGGGGAGAAATTCACCCCTCCACTTT. As protein: CASQTPTGGRNSPLHF.

The rearrangement links TRBV10-2 to TRBJ1-4; 8 bases match TRBD1. This CDR3 spans 13 amino acids. The V segment lost 10 bases and the J segment 4 bases; nucleotides outside the gene matches: 5. Germline CDR1 and CDR2: WSHSY and SAAADI. This CDR3 is CATMDRVNEKLFF. The CDR3 DNA follows: TGCGCCACCATGGACAGGGTTAATGAAAAACTGTTTTTT.

This sequence joins TRBV27 and TRBJ1-1; unclear D gene. Trimming shortened V by 4 bases and J by 0 bases, and 12 bases separated the two germline ends. The CDR3 sequence is 15 residues long. Germline V CDR1 and CDR2: MNHEY, SMNVEV (reference sequence). CDR3: CASSSPRLLNTEAFF. The CDR3 DNA reads TGTGCCAGCAGTTCGCCCAGACTTCTGAACACTGAAGCTTTCTTT.

In its sample, this clone was seen once. The same CDR3 arises from other DNA sequences in this sample as well. The V and J genes are TRBV5-1 and TRBJ1-1; TRBD1 matches at 9 bases. The CDR3 consists of 14 residues. Germline lookup yields CDR1 SGHRS and CDR2 YFSETQ. The trim removed 4 bases at V and 1 base at J, leaving 2 bases unmatched. CDR3 nucleotides: TGCGCCAGCAGCCGGGACAGGGAGAACACTGAAGCTTTCTTT. Protein sequence: CASSRDRENTEAFF.

This clone was observed a single time. The chain has TRBV28 and TRBJ2-2; 9 bases agree with TRBD2. Germline V gene lookup returns CDR1 MDHEN and CDR2 SYDVKM. The CDR3 extends over 14 amino acids. J gave up 7 bases and V 2 bases, and 2 bases lay outside the gene matches. CDR3 in DNA: TGTGCCAGCAGTTTACGGACTAGCGTCGGGGAGCTGTTTTTT. Translated: CASSLRTSVGELFF.

V gene TRBV20-1 combines with J gene TRBJ1-2; 9 bases match TRBD1. CDR1 and CDR2 (germline): DFQATT, SNEGSKA (reference sequence). The CDR3 totals 13 residues. J was trimmed by 8 bases and V by 3 bases; bases with no gene match: 7. The CDR3 DNA is TGCAGTGCTAGTATGGGACAGGGTATAGGCTACACCTTC. Encoded protein: CSASMGQGIGYTF.

The V gene is TRBV3-1 (or the pseudogene TRBV3-2), the J gene TRBJ1-1; TRBD1 agrees at 10 bases. Losses at the gene ends were 4 bases for V and 3 bases for J; bases not matched to a gene: 2. The CDR3 has 14 residues. CDR1 LGHDT and CDR2 YNNKEL come from the germline V gene (reference sequence). The CDR3, as DNA: TGTGCCAGCAGCCGGGGGACAGGGGACACTGAAGCTTTCTTT. It yields the protein CASSRGTGDTEAFF.

The chain uses TRBV2 and TRBJ1-5; a weak D match, TRBD1 (5 bases). Between the trimmed V and J ends, which lost 5 bases and 2 bases, there was a span of 10 bases. The CDR3 covers 14 residues. Germline V CDR1 and CDR2: SNHLY, FYNNEI. The CDR3, as DNA: TGTGCCAGCAGTCAGGGCGGTGGCAATCAGCCCCAGCATTTT. Its translation: CASSQGGGNQPQHF.

J is TRBJ2-2 and V is TRBV9; TRBD2 might be the D (5 bases). Germline CDR1 reads SGDLS; CDR2 reads YYNGEE. The V end lost 7 bases, the J end lost 0 bases, and 16 bases lay between the germline ends. This CDR3 spans 16 amino acids. This CDR3 is CASSHPTSTNTGELFF. Written as DNA, the CDR3 is TGTGCCAGCTCCCACCCCACTAGTACGAACACCGGGGAGCTGTTTTTT.

Here the CDR3 reads CASSLEGRDISYGYTF. CDR3 sequence (DNA): TGTGCCAGCAGCTTGGAGGGTCGGGACATATCCTATGGCTACACCTTC. This chain joins TRBV5-4 and TRBJ1-2; D is possibly TRBD1 (6 bases). V lost 0 bases, J lost 4 bases, and 16 bases lay in between. The CDR3 consists of 16 residues. Germline V gives CDR1 SGHNT, CDR2 YYREEE (reference sequence).

This chain links TRBV11-2 with TRBJ1-1, with D tentatively TRBD1 (5 bases). The V end lost 1 base, the J end lost 4 bases, and 7 bases lay between the germline ends. The CDR3 has 13 amino acids. CDR1 is SGHAT, CDR2 FQNNGV, per germline. CDR3 nucleotides: TGTGCCAGCAGCTTAGGTGGGGCCACTGAAGCTTTCTTT. Translation: CASSLGGATEAFF.

This clone was observed a handful of times. The chain links TRBV29-1 to TRBJ2-3; no clear D. Germline CDR1 reads SQVTM; CDR2 reads ANQGSEA. The CDR3 has 12 amino acids. Trimming stripped 2 bases from V and 4 bases from J, with 7 bases between. CDR3 bases: TGCAGCGTTGAACCCAGCGCAGATACGCAGTATTTT. It yields the protein CSVEPSADTQYF.

The J gene is TRBJ1-3, the V gene TRBV4-1; no clear D. This CDR3 is built from 16 residues. V was clipped by 4 bases and J by 4 bases, with 17 bases between them. CDR1 is MGHRA and CDR2 is YSYEKL in the germline V gene. CDR3: CASSPRYWRGGNTIYF. The CDR3 bases are TGCGCCAGCAGCCCAAGATATTGGCGGGGAGGAAACACCATATATTTT.

The chain recombines TRBV5-1 with TRBJ2-5; TRBD1 might be the D (6 bases). V gave up 1 base and J gave up 5 bases, with 9 bases separating them. Germline assignment: CDR1 SGHRS and CDR2 YFSETQ. The CDR3 totals 13 residues. The CDR3 region has the DNA TGCGCCAGCAGCTTGACAGGGATTGAGACCCAGTACTTC. Its protein product is CASSLTGIETQYF.

The chain recombines TRBV7-9 with TRBJ2-2; 11 bases are a match to TRBD1. Trimming cost V 4 bases and J 5 bases; bases outside gene matches: 9. Germline V CDR1 and CDR2: SEHNR, FQNEAQ (reference sequence). This CDR3 region has 17 residues. The CDR3 reads CASSSPGQGAITGELFF. CDR3 DNA sequence: TGTGCCAGCAGCTCCCCAGGACAGGGGGCCATTACCGGGGAGCTGTTTTTT.

CDR3 DNA: TGTGCCAGCAGTTTAGCCATGGGGCTAGAGCAGTACTTC. Its translation: CASSLAMGLEQYF. The chain couples TRBV12-3 or TRBV12-4 to TRBJ2-7; tentative D call: TRBD1 (5 bases). V gave up 0 bases and J gave up 7 bases, with 10 bases separating them. This CDR3 comprises 13 residues.

This clone is a singleton in its sample. This rearrangement joins TRBV24-1 to TRBJ2-3, with 9 bases lining up with TRBD2. The CDR3 is 17 amino acids. V was clipped by 0 bases and J by 5 bases; unmatched bases: 8. Germline-derived CDR1 and CDR2 are KGHDR and SFDVKD. CDR3 loop: CATSDLGWRREGDTQYF. The CDR3 DNA reads as TGTGCCACCAGTGATTTGGGCTGGAGGCGGGAGGGAGATACGCAGTATTTT.